What follows is one T cell receptor beta chain and its context. What it binds is not known. This sample is drawn from a study of early T cells in non-severe SARS-CoV-2 infection. Turning to the study itself: It was bulk RNA from unsorted whole blood that was sequenced, and the chains were unpaired.

Tagging with unique molecular identifiers was applied to individual cDNA molecules. Each CDR3 protein is one row after TCRdb ran MiXCR on the 5' RACE reads. The data hold 25,000 to 35,000 distinct CDR3 sequences, with 3.9% observed a single time. The study's findings and limits: VDJdb matching, biased toward anti-spike CD8 responses, missed private and CD4 specificities.

Trimming cost V 3 bases and J 8 bases; bases outside gene matches: 1. The germline V gene encodes CDR1 SGHNT and CDR2 YENEEA. This CDR3 spans 12 amino acids. Sequencing was carried out using whole blood. The receptor comes from an adult who was a healthcare worker with PCR-confirmed SARS-CoV-2 infection or an uninfected control (not recorded which). This chain uses TRBV11-3 with TRBJ2-1, with 7 bases identical to TRBD2. CDR3 sequence (DNA): TGTGCCAGCAGCTTCCGGGGGGATGAGCAGTTCTTC. Translated, it gives CASSFRGDEQFF.